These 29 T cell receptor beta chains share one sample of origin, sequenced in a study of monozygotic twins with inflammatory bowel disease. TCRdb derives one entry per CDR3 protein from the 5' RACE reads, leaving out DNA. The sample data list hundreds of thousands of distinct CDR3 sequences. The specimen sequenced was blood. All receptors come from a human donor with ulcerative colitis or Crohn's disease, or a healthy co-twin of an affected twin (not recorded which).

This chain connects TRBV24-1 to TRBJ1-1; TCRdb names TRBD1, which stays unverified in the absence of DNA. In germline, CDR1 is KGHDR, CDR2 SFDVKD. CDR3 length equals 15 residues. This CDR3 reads CATSDSDRGRTEAFF.

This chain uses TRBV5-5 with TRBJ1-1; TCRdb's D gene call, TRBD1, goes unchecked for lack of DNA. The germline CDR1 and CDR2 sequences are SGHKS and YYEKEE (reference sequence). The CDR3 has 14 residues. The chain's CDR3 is CASSPVGQTVEAFF.

The CDR3 loop reads CASSPLTGTGGGETQYF. The gene calls are TRBV7-9 and TRBJ2-5; TCRdb's assignment of TRBD1 cannot be checked, as there is no DNA. CDR1 is SEHNR and CDR2 is FQNEAQ in the germline V gene (reference sequence). The CDR3 extends over 17 amino acids.

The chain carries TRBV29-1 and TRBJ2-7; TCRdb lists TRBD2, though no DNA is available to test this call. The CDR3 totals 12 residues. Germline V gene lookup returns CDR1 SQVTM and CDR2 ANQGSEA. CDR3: CSVLGPAYEQYF.

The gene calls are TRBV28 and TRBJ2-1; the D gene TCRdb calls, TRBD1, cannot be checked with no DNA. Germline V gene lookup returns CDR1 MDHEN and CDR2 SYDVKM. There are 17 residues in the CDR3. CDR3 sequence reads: CASSTGLTRSSYNEQFF.

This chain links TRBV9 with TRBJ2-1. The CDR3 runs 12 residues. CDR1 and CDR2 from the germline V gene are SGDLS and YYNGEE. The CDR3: CASSPDRNEQFF.

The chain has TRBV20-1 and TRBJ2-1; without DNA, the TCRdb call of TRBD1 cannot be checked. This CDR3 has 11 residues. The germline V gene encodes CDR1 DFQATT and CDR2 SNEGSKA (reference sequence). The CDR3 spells CSVTVYNEQFF.

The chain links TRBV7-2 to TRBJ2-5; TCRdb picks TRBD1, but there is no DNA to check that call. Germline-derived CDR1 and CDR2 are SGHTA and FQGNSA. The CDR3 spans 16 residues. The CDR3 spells CASSRSGTAFQETQYF.

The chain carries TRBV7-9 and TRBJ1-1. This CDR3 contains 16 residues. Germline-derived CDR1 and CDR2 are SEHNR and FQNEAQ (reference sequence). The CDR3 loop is CASSPTSRFPNTEAFF.

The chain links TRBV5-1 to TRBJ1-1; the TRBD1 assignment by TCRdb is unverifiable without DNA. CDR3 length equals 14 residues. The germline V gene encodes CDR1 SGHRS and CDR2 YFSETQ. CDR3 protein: CASSFTGFGTEAFF.

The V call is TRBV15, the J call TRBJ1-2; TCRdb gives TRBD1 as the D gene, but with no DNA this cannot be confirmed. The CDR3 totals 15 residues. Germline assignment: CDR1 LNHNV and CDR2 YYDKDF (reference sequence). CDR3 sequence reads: CATSRDWGEAMRYTF.

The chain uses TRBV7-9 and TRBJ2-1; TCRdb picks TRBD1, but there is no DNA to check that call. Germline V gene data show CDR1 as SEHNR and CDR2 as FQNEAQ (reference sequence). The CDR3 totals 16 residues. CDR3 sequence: CASSLTGDPQNNEQFF.

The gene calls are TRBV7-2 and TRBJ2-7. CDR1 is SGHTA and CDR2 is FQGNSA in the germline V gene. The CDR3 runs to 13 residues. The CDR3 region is CASSLGGDYEQYF.

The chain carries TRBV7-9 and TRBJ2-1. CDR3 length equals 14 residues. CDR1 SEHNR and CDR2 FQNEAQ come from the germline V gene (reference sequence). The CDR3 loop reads CASTIGLLYNEQFF. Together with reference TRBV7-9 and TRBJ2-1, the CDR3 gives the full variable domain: DTGVSQNPRHKITKRGQNVTFRCDPISEHNRLYWYRQTLGQGPEFLTYFQNEAQLEKSRLLSDRFSAERPKGSFSTLEIQRTEQGDSAMYLCASTIGLLYNEQFFGPGTRLTVL.

CDR3 in amino acids: CSAISGIGTGELFF. The rearrangement uses TRBV20-1 and TRBJ2-2; TCRdb's assignment of TRBD2 cannot be checked, as there is no DNA. From germline, CDR1 is DFQATT and CDR2 SNEGSKA (reference sequence). CDR3 length: 14 amino acids.

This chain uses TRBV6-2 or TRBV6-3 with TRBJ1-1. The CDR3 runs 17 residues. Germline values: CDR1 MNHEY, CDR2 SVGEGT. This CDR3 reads CASSYPHHGRGDTEAFF.

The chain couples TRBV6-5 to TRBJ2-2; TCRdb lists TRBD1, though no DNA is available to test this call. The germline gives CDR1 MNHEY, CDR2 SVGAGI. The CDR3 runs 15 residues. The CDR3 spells CASSYQGAVSGELFF.

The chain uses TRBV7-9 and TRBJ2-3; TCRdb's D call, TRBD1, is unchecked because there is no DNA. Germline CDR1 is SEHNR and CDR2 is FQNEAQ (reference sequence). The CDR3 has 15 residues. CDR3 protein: CASSSRTGPTDTQYF.

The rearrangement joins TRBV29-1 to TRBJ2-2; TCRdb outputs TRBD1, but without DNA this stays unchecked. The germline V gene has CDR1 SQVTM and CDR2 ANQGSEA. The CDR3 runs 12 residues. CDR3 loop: CSVLQGNGELFF.

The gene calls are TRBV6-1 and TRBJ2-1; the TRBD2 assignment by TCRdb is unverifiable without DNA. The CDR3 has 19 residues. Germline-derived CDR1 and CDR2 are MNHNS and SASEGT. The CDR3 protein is CASRRNSGTSGSGYNEQFF.

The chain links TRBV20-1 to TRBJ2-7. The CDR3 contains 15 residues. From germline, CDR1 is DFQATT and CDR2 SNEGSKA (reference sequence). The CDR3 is CSARDMAGGPHEQYF.

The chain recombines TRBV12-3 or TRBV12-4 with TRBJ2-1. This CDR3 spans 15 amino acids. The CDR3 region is CASSFWTGAYNEQFF.

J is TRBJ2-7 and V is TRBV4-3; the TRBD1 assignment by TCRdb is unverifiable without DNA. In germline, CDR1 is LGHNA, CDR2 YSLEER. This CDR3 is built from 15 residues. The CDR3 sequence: CASSQAVTGGYEQYF.

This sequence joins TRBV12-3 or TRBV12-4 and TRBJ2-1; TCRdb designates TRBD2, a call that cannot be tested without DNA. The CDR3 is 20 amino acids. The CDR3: CASSLGLVPFNPSSGRGQFF.

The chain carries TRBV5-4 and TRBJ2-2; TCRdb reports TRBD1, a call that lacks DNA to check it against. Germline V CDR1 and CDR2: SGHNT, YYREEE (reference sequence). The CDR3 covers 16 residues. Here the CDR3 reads CASSLGVQGATGELFF.

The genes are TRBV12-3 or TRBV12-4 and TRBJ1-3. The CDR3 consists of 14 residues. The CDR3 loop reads CASSFIGSGNTIYF.

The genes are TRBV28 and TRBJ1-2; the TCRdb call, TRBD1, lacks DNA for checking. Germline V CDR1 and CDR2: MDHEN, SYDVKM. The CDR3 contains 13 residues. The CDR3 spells CASTPAGVGGYTF.

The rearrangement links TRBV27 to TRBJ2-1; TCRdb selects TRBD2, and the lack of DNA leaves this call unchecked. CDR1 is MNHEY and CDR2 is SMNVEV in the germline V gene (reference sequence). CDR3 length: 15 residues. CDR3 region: CASHVSGASYNEQFF.

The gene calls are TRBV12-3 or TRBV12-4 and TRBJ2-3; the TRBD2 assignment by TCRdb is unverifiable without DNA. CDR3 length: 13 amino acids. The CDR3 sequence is CASGTSRTDTQYF.